These 23 T cell receptor beta chains were all obtained from the same sample, sequenced in a study of blood T cell repertoires in COVID-19. Using immunoSEQ multiplex PCR, the repertoire was profiled, and TCRdb retains in-frame clones only, with some absent. Of 200,000 or so clones listed, approximately 91% are singletons. The sequenced sample consisted of peripheral blood. The receptors shown here come from an older man with active or convalescent COVID-19.

The gene calls are TRBV3-1 (or the pseudogene TRBV3-2) and TRBJ2-7; TRBD1 matches at 8 bases. The CDR3 runs to 15 residues. Germline values: CDR1 LGHDT, CDR2 YNNKEL (reference sequence). V shed 4 bases and J 8 bases; nucleotides not matched to a gene: 13. The CDR3 is CASSPKAGTGQKQYF. DNA of the CDR3: TGTGCCAGCAGCCCCAAGGCGGGGACAGGCCAAAAGCAGTACTTC.

Written as DNA, the CDR3 is TGTGCCAGCAGCTCCCTTCAGGGGGCTGCCTACGAGCAGTACTTC. Translated, it gives CASSSLQGAAYEQYF. The gene calls are TRBV11-2 and TRBJ2-7; TRBD1 agrees at 8 bases. The germline CDR1 and CDR2 sequences are SGHAT and FQNNGV. The CDR3 extends over 15 amino acids. Trimming removed 4 bases from V and 2 bases from J; junction bases left unmatched: 7.

There are a few counts of this clone. The rearrangement joins TRBV18 to TRBJ2-2, with 9 bases lining up with TRBD1. Trimming removed 1 base from V and 7 bases from J; junction bases left unmatched: 1. There are 14 residues in the CDR3. From germline, CDR1 is KGHSH and CDR2 LQKENI. The DNA of the CDR3 is TGTGCCAGCTCACCACGGACAGGGGACGGGGAGCTGTTTTTT. It encodes CASSPRTGDGELFF.

V is TRBV6-5 and J is TRBJ1-1, with D possibly matching TRBD1 (6 bases). The CDR3 contains 10 residues. Trimming took off 8 bases at V and 8 bases at J, with 9 bases between the two ends. The germline V gene has CDR1 MNHEY and CDR2 SVGAGI. CDR3 loop: CASGGPEAFF. The CDR3 nucleotides are TGTGCCAGCGGGGGCCCGGAAGCTTTCTTT.

The chain joins TRBV2 to TRBJ2-1; TRBD2 matches 14 bases. The V gene's germline CDR1 is SNHLY and CDR2 FYNNEI. The CDR3 has 16 amino acids. V lost 5 bases and J lost 9; bases outside the gene matches: 9. The CDR3 coding sequence is TGTGCCAGCAGTTCCAGAGGACTAGCGGGGGGCACTGAGCAGTTCTTC. Its protein product is CASSSRGLAGGTEQFF.

V usage is TRBV5-6 and J usage is TRBJ2-7; 10 bases are shared with TRBD1. This CDR3 spans 17 amino acids. V was pared by 2 bases and J by 3 bases, with 11 bases of the junction left unmatched. The germline CDR1 and CDR2 sequences are SGHDT and YYEEEE. CDR3 loop: CASSFGTGDVKIYEQYF. DNA for the CDR3: TGTGCCAGCAGCTTCGGGACAGGGGATGTCAAGATCTACGAGCAGTACTTC.

The gene calls are TRBV11-3 and TRBJ2-7, with 11 bases matching TRBD1. The ends lost 0 bases at V and 6 bases at J; junction bases unmatched: 7. CDR3 length equals 16 residues. CDR1 is SGHNT and CDR2 is YENEEA in the germline V gene. The CDR3 region is CASSLDGQGALREQYF. The CDR3 bases are TGTGCCAGCAGCTTAGACGGACAGGGGGCCCTACGCGAGCAGTACTTC.

The J gene is TRBJ2-7, the V gene TRBV29-1; D is uncertain. Germline values: CDR1 SQVTM, CDR2 ANQGSEA. V lost 4 bases, J lost 1 base, and 8 bases lay in between. The CDR3 covers 12 residues. Here the CDR3 reads CSVGARSYEQYF. In nucleotides, the CDR3 is TGCAGCGTTGGGGCCCGTTCCTACGAGCAGTACTTC.

The genes are TRBV7-9 and TRBJ2-5, with D maybe TRBD1 (5 bases). Germline V gives CDR1 SEHNR, CDR2 FQNEAQ (reference sequence). There are 12 residues in the CDR3. Trimming removed 6 bases from V and 2 bases from J, with 7 bases in between. This CDR3 is CASSQGQETQYF. The CDR3 nucleotides are TGTGCCAGCAGTCAGGGACAAGAGACCCAGTACTTC.

The genes are TRBV7-2 and TRBJ1-1; 8 bases fit TRBD1. The CDR3 is made up of 14 amino acids. Germline CDR1 and CDR2: SGHTA and FQGNSA. V lost 5 bases, J lost 3 bases, and 5 bases stayed unmatched. CDR3: CASSLRQGHTEAFF. The CDR3 region has the DNA TGTGCCAGCAGCCTAAGACAGGGGCACACTGAAGCTTTCTTT.

V and J are TRBV5-1 and TRBJ2-1; no clear D gene. V lost 0 bases, J lost 3 bases, and 7 bases lay in between. CDR3 length: 14 amino acids. Germline loops: CDR1 SGHRS, CDR2 YFSETQ. CDR3 protein: CASSLEPYYNEQFF. DNA of the CDR3: TGCGCCAGCAGCTTGGAGCCTTACTACAATGAGCAGTTCTTC.

This CDR3 is CASSYRVGSGSPTGELFF. CDR3 bases: TGCGCCAGCAGCTACAGGGTTGGTAGCGGGAGCCCCACCGGGGAGCTGTTTTTT. The rearrangement uses TRBV4-3 and TRBJ2-2; TRBD2 matches 9 bases. Trimming removed 5 bases from V and 4 bases from J; junction bases left unmatched: 14. The CDR3 is 18 residues long. CDR1 and CDR2 from the germline V gene are LGHNA and YSLEER.

This chain joins TRBV20-1 and TRBJ2-7; 11 nucleotides line up with TRBD2. Germline V gene data show CDR1 as DFQATT and CDR2 as SNEGSKA (reference sequence). Germline trimming cut 5 bases from V and 11 bases from J; bases unmatched to any gene: 5. CDR3 length equals 11 residues. CDR3 protein: CSAAGTSGEYF. CDR3 DNA: TGCAGTGCTGCCGGGACTAGCGGAGAGTACTTC.

The rearrangement links TRBV7-9 to TRBJ1-2; possibly TRBD1 for D (6 bases). The germline CDR1 and CDR2 sequences are SEHNR and FQNEAQ (reference sequence). Trimming pared 4 bases from V and 8 bases from J, leaving 20 bases between. The CDR3 runs 15 residues. CDR3 amino acids: CASSSVGQGMKGYTF. The CDR3 region has the DNA TGTGCCAGCAGCTCAGTAGGGCAGGGGATGAAGGGCTACACCTTC.

This chain connects TRBV7-8 to TRBJ1-5; 8 bases align to TRBD1. With 5 bases clipped from V and 7 bases from J, the junction kept 7 bases outside the gene matches. CDR1 SGHVS and CDR2 FQNEAQ come from the germline V gene. CDR3 length equals 14 residues. The CDR3 loop reads CASSLDRGRQPQHF. In DNA form, the CDR3 reads TGTGCCAGCAGCCTAGACAGGGGTCGACAGCCCCAGCATTTT. The variable domain in full, with the rest retrieved from reference TRBV7-8 and TRBJ1-5, is GAGVSQSPRYKVAKRGQDVALRCDPISGHVSLFWYQQALGQGPEFLTYFQNEAQLDKSGLPSDRFFAERPEGSVSTLKIQRTQQEDSAVYLCASSLDRGRQPQHFGDGTRLSIL.

This chain connects TRBV13 to TRBJ2-2, with TRBD2 matching over 7 bases. V was pared by 5 bases and J by 3 bases, with 6 bases of the junction left unmatched. There are 15 residues in the CDR3. The germline V gene has CDR1 PRHDT and CDR2 FYEKMQ (reference sequence). The CDR3 bases are TGTGCCAGCAGCCTTCCGGGGGGATACACCGGGGAGCTGTTTTTT. Its translation is CASSLPGGYTGELFF.

CDR3 protein: CASSPGSVNTEAFF. The CDR3 nucleotides read TGTGCCAGCAGCCCCGGGAGCGTGAACACTGAAGCTTTCTTT. The rearrangement uses TRBV7-6 and TRBJ1-1, with D hard to call. The CDR3 runs 14 residues. Germline V gives CDR1 SGHVS, CDR2 FNYEAQ. The V gene lost 5 bases and the J gene lost 0 bases, with 10 bases spanning the gap.

The V gene is TRBV20-1, the J gene TRBJ1-1; perhaps TRBD1 as D (5 bases). CDR1 and CDR2 (germline): DFQATT, SNEGSKA (reference sequence). The ends were cut back, 3 bases at V and 1 base at J, with 12 bases in the middle. CDR3 length: 14 residues. The CDR3 region has the DNA TGCAGTGCTAGTCCGCCAGGGTGGAACACTGAAGCTTTCTTT. Residues: CSASPPGWNTEAFF.

The V call is TRBV20-1, the J call TRBJ2-2; D ambiguous. The CDR3 has 13 amino acids. The V and J ends lost 3 bases and 1 base respectively, with 6 bases between them. Germline V gene sequence: CDR1 DFQATT, CDR2 SNEGSKA (reference sequence). The CDR3 coding sequence is TGCAGTGCTAGTTCGGGGAACACCGGGGAGCTGTTTTTT. Its translation is CSASSGNTGELFF.

The chain has TRBV3-1 (or the pseudogene TRBV3-2) and TRBJ1-2; maybe TRBD1 (5 bases). From germline, CDR1 is LGHDT and CDR2 YNNKEL (reference sequence). Trimming stripped 2 bases from V and 7 bases from J, with 11 bases between. This CDR3 is built from 13 residues. CDR3 in amino acids: CASSQQGAGGYTF. CDR3 DNA sequence: TGTGCCAGCAGCCAACAGGGCGCAGGTGGCTACACCTTC.

The gene calls are TRBV28 and TRBJ1-2; D perhaps matches TRBD1 (5 bases). CDR1 MDHEN and CDR2 SYDVKM come from the germline V gene. The CDR3 length is 16 residues. Trimming took 3 bases from V and 3 from J, leaving 17 bases between them. CDR3 residues: CASSFGAGSPYYGYTF. CDR3 nucleotide sequence: TGTGCCAGCAGTTTTGGGGCCGGGTCGCCTTACTATGGCTACACCTTC.

The V call is TRBV6-5, the J call TRBJ2-2; TRBD2 might be the D (5 bases). CDR3 length: 14 residues. Germline V gives CDR1 MNHEY, CDR2 SVGAGI. Trimming pared 5 bases from V and 1 base from J, leaving 8 bases between. The CDR3 DNA reads TGTGCCAGCAGTCCGGACTGGAACACCGGGGAGCTGTTTTTT. Translated: CASSPDWNTGELFF.

As concerns this clone: A read error may produce the germline difference seen at one junction end. The chain employs TRBV7-7 and TRBJ2-2; 7 nucleotides agree with TRBD2. The CDR3 has 20 amino acids. Germline V gene sequence: CDR1 SSHAT, CDR2 FNYEAQ (reference sequence). The CDR3 reads CASRPPGRGLPMMNTGELFF. CDR3 in DNA: TGTGCTAGCAGACCCCCCGGGCGGGGGTTGCCTATGATGAACACCGGGGAGCTGTTTTTT.